One sample yielded the 14 T cell receptor beta chains listed below, sequenced in a study of T cells in Graves' hyperthyroidism and ophthalmopathy (dated by TCRdb to between 2018 and 2021). Libraries were built with multiplex PCR. Sequenced on an Illumina HiSeq 2000. The TCR beta CDR3 regions were amplified from the RNA transcripts. The first round of RT-PCR for the TCR CDR3 was performed with the HTBI primer set and the Qiagen OneStep RT-PCR kit. Using fastp trimming at Q25 and MiXCR clonotype assembly, TCRdb reanalyzed the public sequencing data and kept in-frame beta chains. When rows share a CDR3 protein, they turn into one entry using the most common DNA and genes. The sample table records about 360,000 distinct CDR3 sequences; around 14% of these occur just once. The top ten constitute about 9.1% of the sample. The sample was blood. The receptors originated from a woman aged 18 to 35 with Graves' hyperthyroidism.

This clonotype showed up just a few times. The V call is TRBV27, the J call TRBJ1-2, with D unclear. The V gene's germline CDR1 is MNHEY and CDR2 SMNVEV (reference sequence). V was pared by 0 bases and J by 8 bases, with 13 bases between. There are 14 residues in the CDR3. CDR3 region: CASSLSGPGSGYTF. In DNA, the CDR3 is TGTGCCAGCAGTTTATCCGGCCCTGGCTCAGGCTACACCTTC.

This sequence joins TRBV6-4 and TRBJ2-1; D is possibly TRBD2 (7 bases). Germline CDR1 reads MRHNA; CDR2 reads SNTAGT. The CDR3 runs 14 residues. The V and J ends lost 2 bases and 6 bases respectively, with 11 bases between them. This CDR3 reads CASSDEGGLNEQFF. CDR3 nucleotides: TGTGCCAGCAGTGACGAGGGGGGGCTCAATGAGCAGTTCTTC.

This clonotype was detected a few times. A single base separates this from a much larger clone, so it may be a read error. The chain links TRBV18 to TRBJ1-4; D is perhaps TRBD1 (5 bases). Germline loops: CDR1 KGHSH, CDR2 LQKENI. Trimming took off 8 bases at V and 1 base at J, with 11 bases between the two ends. The CDR3 extends over 14 amino acids. CDR3 protein: CASPLDRTNEKLFF. CDR3 nucleotide sequence: TGTGCCAGCCCACTTGACAGAACTAATGAAAAACTGTTTTTT.

The rearrangement joins TRBV6-1 to TRBJ2-7, with unresolved D. Germline CDR1 and CDR2: MNHNS and SASEGT. The CDR3 is made up of 13 amino acids. CDR3: CTGRKTETYEQYF. Here the CDR3 DNA reads TGTACCGGGCGGAAGACCGAAACCTACGAGCAGTACTTC.

This clonotype occurred many times. This chain joins TRBV2 and TRBJ2-3; D unresolved. The ends were cut back, 7 bases at V and 1 base at J, with 21 bases in the middle. The germline CDR1 and CDR2 sequences are SNHLY and FYNNEI. The CDR3 is 17 amino acids. The CDR3 loop reads CASIRSPLMSGTDTQYF. CDR3 sequence (DNA): TGTGCCAGCATACGAAGCCCACTCATGTCGGGCACAGATACGCAGTATTTT.

J is TRBJ2-1 and V is TRBV2; TRBD2 matches at 10 bases. The CDR3 contains 17 residues. The junction had 7 bases not matched to a gene; V was cut back by 2 bases and J by 3 bases. CDR1 is SNHLY and CDR2 is FYNNEI in the germline V gene. CDR3 loop: CASSEWASGSLYNEQFF. The CDR3 DNA sequence: TGTGCCAGCAGTGAATGGGCTAGCGGGAGCCTCTACAATGAGCAGTTCTTC.

This clonotype was counted many times. The chain is built from TRBV3-1 and TRBJ2-5, with 11 bases fitting TRBD2. Germline assignment: CDR1 LGHDT and CDR2 YNNKEL (reference sequence). The CDR3 is 14 amino acids. V lost 6 bases to trimming and J lost 4 bases; unmatched junction nucleotides: 4. Here the CDR3 reads CASRETSGGETQYF. For the CDR3, the DNA is TGTGCCAGCAGGGAAACTAGCGGGGGAGAGACCCAGTACTTC.

This clonotype was seen repeatedly, ten times or more. This chain links TRBV10-1 with TRBJ2-3; D might be TRBD1 (5 bases). This CDR3 comprises 13 residues. CDR1 is WNHNN, CDR2 SYGVQD, per germline (reference sequence). V was cut by 4 bases and J by 1 base, with 6 bases left in between. The CDR3 protein is CASSGRGTDTQYF. CDR3 nucleotides: TGCGCCAGCAGTGGCAGGGGCACAGATACGCAGTATTTT.

This sequence joins TRBV18 and TRBJ2-2, with D possibly TRBD1 on 6 matching bases. This CDR3 is 13 amino acids long. Per germline, CDR1 KGHSH and CDR2 LQKENI. Trimming took 5 bases from V and 5 from J, leaving 9 bases between them. The CDR3 here is CASSIDRTGELFF. CDR3 nucleotide sequence: TGTGCCAGCTCAATTGACAGGACCGGGGAGCTGTTTTTT.

The chain employs TRBV7-2 and TRBJ2-1, with TRBD2 identical over 12 bases. The germline CDR1 and CDR2 sequences are SGHTA and FQGNSA. This CDR3 has 16 amino acids. J gave up 6 bases and V 5 bases, and 8 bases lay outside the gene matches. DNA of the CDR3: TGTGCCAGCAGCCCGAGGACTAGCGGGGCCTTCAATGAGCAGTTCTTC. The encoded protein is CASSPRTSGAFNEQFF.

The chain has TRBV24-1 and TRBJ2-5; 11 nucleotides align to TRBD2. CDR3 length: 18 residues. Germline CDR1 and CDR2: KGHDR and SFDVKD. J was trimmed by 0 bases and V by 7 bases; bases with no gene match: 12. This CDR3 reads CATRIAGGPSRYQETQYF. CDR3 sequence (DNA): TGTGCCACCAGGATAGCGGGGGGGCCGAGTAGGTACCAAGAGACCCAGTACTTC.

The rearrangement joins TRBV19 to TRBJ2-3; 13 bases line up with TRBD2. J gave up 6 bases and V 5 bases, and 11 bases lay outside the gene matches. This CDR3 spans 17 amino acids. The germline CDR1 and CDR2 sequences are LNHDA and SQIVND (reference sequence). CDR3 in amino acids: CASSPRLAGGRGDTQYF. The CDR3 coding sequence is TGTGCCAGTAGTCCCCGACTAGCGGGAGGTCGGGGGGATACGCAGTATTTT.

There are many counts of this clonotype. This rearrangement joins TRBV5-1 to TRBJ1-1; D uncertain. Trimming removed 0 bases from V and 1 base from J, with 10 bases in between. Germline CDR1 SGHRS, CDR2 YFSETQ. This CDR3 contains 15 residues. CDR3 in DNA: TGCGCCAGCAGCTTGGAAAGGTACGCGAACACTGAAGCTTTCTTT. Its translation is CASSLERYANTEAFF.

In its sample, this clonotype was seen many times. CDR3 residues: CASSASTGAYNEQFF. The CDR3 bases are TGTGCCAGCAGTGCCTCGACAGGGGCGTACAATGAGCAGTTCTTC. This chain links TRBV2 with TRBJ2-1; 8 bases map to TRBD1. CDR3 size: 15 residues. V trimming: 4 bases; J trimming: 4 bases; junction bases outside the gene matches: 6. CDR1 and CDR2 (germline): SNHLY, FYNNEI.